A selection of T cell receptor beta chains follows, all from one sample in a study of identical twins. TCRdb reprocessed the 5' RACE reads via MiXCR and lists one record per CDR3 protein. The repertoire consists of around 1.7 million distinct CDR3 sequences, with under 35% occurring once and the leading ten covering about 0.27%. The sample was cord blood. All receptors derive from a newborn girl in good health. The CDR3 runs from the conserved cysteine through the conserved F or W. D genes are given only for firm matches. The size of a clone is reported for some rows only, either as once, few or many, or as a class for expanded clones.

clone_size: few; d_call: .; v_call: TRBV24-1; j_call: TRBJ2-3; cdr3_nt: TGTGCCACCAGTGATCCCTCGGACCGCACAGATACGCAGTATTTT; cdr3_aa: CATSDPSDRTDTQYF
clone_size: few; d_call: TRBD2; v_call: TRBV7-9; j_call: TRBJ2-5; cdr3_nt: TGTGCCAGCAGCTTAATTACGCGCGGGACTAGCGGGAGAGTGGAAGAGACCCAGTACTTC; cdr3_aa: CASSLITRGTSGRVEETQYF
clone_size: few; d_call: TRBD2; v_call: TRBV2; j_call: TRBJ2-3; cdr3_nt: TGTGCCAGCCCGGGACTAGCTACAGATACGCAGTATTTT; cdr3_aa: CASPGLATDTQYF
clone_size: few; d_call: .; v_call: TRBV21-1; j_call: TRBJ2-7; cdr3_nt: TGTGCCAGCACCAACAAGGGGGGGAAGACTTACGAGCAGTACTTC; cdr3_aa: CASTNKGGKTYEQYF
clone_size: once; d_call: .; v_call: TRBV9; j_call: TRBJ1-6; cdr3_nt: TGTGCCAGCAGCCCCTCCCACAGGGATTCACCCCTCCACTTT; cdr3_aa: CASSPSHRDSPLHF
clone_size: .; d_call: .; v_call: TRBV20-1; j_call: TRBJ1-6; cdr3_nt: TGCAGTGCTAGTGAGGGGAGGGGGAGCTATAATTCACCCCTCCACTTT; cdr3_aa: CSASEGRGSYNSPLHF
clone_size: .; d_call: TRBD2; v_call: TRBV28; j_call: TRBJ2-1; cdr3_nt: TGTGCCAGCAGATCCGGGACTAGTCTTAGTTTTCCCTCTTCTTCACACTACAATGAGCAGTTCTTC; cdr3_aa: CASRSGTSLSFPSSSHYNEQFF
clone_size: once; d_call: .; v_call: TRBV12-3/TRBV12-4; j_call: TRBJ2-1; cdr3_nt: TGTGCCAGCAGGAGGACCGGGACCCAGCAGTTCTTC; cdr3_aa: CASRRTGTQQFF
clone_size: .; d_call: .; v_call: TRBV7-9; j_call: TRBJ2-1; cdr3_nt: TGTGCCAGCAGCTTAGTTCCAGTACGGGAATACAATGAGCAGTTCTTC; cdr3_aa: CASSLVPVREYNEQFF
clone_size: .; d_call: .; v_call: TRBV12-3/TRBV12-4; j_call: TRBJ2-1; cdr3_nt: TGTGCCAGCAGTTTAGCGGCCTATATAGCGAGGTACAATGAGCAGTTCTTC; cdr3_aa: CASSLAAYIARYNEQFF
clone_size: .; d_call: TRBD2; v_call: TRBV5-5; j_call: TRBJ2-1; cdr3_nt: TGTGCCAGCAGCTTGGCCCGACTAGCGGACCGCAATGAGCAGTTCTTC; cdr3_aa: CASSLARLADRNEQFF
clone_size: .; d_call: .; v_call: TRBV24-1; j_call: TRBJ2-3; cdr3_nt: TGTGCCACCAGTGATCCGGGACAAACCACAGATACGCAGTATTTT; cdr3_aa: CATSDPGQTTDTQYF
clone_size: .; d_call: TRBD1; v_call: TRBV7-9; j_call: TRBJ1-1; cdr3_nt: TGTGCCAGCAGCGCCCGACAGGGGGCAATAAGGACTGAAGCTTTCTTT; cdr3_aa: CASSARQGAIRTEAFF